This is a list of T cell receptor beta chains from one sample in a study of T cell responses to AZD1222 COVID-19 vaccine. Data came from immunoSEQ multiplex PCR; TCRdb stores just in-frame clones and leaves some out. The sample holds a few hundred thousand clones; approximately 95% are singletons and the top ten take around 0.5%. The source material was peripheral blood, sampled on day 0 of AZD1222 vaccination. The receptors were sampled from an adult in good health. Each CDR3 is given with its conserved first and last residue. D genes are given only for firm matches. A row's size may be missing; if present it is once, few, many or a size class.

d_call,v_call,j_call,clone_size,cdr3_aa,cdr3_nt
NA,TRBV24-1,TRBJ1-4,NA,CATSAASGKKLFF,TGTGCCACCAGTGCCGCCTCTGGGAAAAAACTGTTTTTT
NA,TRBV20-1,TRBJ1-5,NA,CSVGQNQPQHF,TGCAGTGTTGGACAGAATCAGCCCCAGCATTTT
NA,TRBV19,TRBJ1-2,NA,CASSIDGETNYGYTF,TGTGCCAGTAGTATAGACGGGGAAACTAACTATGGCTACACCTTC
NA,TRBV21-1,TRBJ2-4,NA,CASSKGADSPYLAKNIQYF,TGTGCCAGCAGCAAAGGGGCCGACAGTCCCTACCTAGCCAAAAACATTCAGTACTTC
NA,TRBV14,TRBJ2-5,NA,CASSRQNQETQYF,TGTGCCAGCAGCCGGCAGAACCAAGAGACCCAGTACTTC
TRBD2,TRBV2,TRBJ2-7,NA,CASTLTSGGVTGYEQYF,TGTGCCAGCACCCTCACTAGCGGGGGGGTTACTGGCTACGAGCAGTACTTC
TRBD1,TRBV7-3,TRBJ1-1,NA,CASSTWTGTEAFF,TGTGCCAGCAGCACCTGGACAGGGACTGAAGCTTTCTTT
NA,TRBV7-2,TRBJ2-7,NA,CASSFGSPKYEQYF,TGTGCCAGCAGCTTTGGGAGCCCCAAATACGAGCAGTACTTC
NA,TRBV4-1,TRBJ1-1,NA,CASSQEGGTEAFF,TGCGCCAGCAGCCAAGAAGGGGGGACTGAAGCTTTCTTT
TRBD1,TRBV19,TRBJ2-5,few,CASSPQGAGETQYF,TGTGCCAGTAGTCCACAGGGGGCAGGAGAGACCCAGTACTTC
NA,TRBV27,TRBJ2-3,NA,CASSLSGIDTDTQYF,TGTGCCAGCAGTTTATCAGGGATCGACACAGATACGCAGTATTTT
TRBD2,TRBV4-3,TRBJ2-3,once,CASSQGRGAGGTDTQYF,TGCGCCAGCAGCCAAGGGAGGGGAGCGGGAGGGACAGATACGCAGTATTTT
TRBD2,TRBV5-1,TRBJ2-7,NA,CASSFASGFSYEQYF,TGCGCCAGCAGCTTTGCTAGCGGCTTCTCCTACGAGCAGTACTTC
TRBD1,TRBV6-2/TRBV6-3,TRBJ1-1,NA,CASSFDRGQLNTEAFF,TGTGCCAGCAGCTTTGACAGGGGGCAGCTAAACACTGAAGCTTTCTTT
NA,TRBV3-1/TRBV3-2,TRBJ1-3,NA,CASSHRGSGNTIYF,TGTGCCAGCAGCCACAGGGGCTCTGGAAACACCATATATTTT
TRBD2,TRBV5-4,TRBJ2-3,NA,CASSGRLAGGLDTQYF,TGTGCCAGCAGCGGAAGACTAGCGGGGGGCTTAGATACGCAGTATTTT